The 26 T cell receptor beta chains reported below all come from one sample, sequenced in a study of cytotoxic CD8 clonotypes in ibrutinib-treated CLL. Some clones are missing from TCRdb's copy, which holds only in-frame ones; the method was immunoSEQ multiplex PCR. The sample includes nearly 85,000 clones, roughly 77% of them seen just once. The input for sequencing was PBMCs, taken after 12 months of ibrutinib treatment. The receptor source for this set is a human donor with chronic lymphocytic leukemia.

CDR3 nucleotide sequence: TGTGCCAGCAGCCCCAGTTTTGTGGGGGCCCTTACGTGGGAGCAGTACTTC. As protein: CASSPSFVGALTWEQYF. This chain links TRBV5-5 with TRBJ2-7, with D perhaps TRBD1 (6 bases). Germline CDR1 reads SGHKS; CDR2 reads YYEKEE (reference sequence). Trimming stripped 4 bases from V and 7 bases from J, with 27 bases between. This CDR3 spans 17 amino acids.

The chain is built from TRBV30 and TRBJ1-6; TRBD1 is a possible D gene (6 bases). V was cut by 0 bases and J by 0 bases, with 12 bases left in between. The germline V gene encodes CDR1 GTSNPN and CDR2 SVGIG (reference sequence). The CDR3 covers 17 residues. The CDR3 DNA sequence: TGTGCCTGGAGTGTACGTAGGGGGGGCTCCTATAATTCACCCCTCCACTTT. Amino acid sequence: CAWSVRRGGSYNSPLHF.

V is TRBV5-1 and J is TRBJ2-7; maybe TRBD2 (6 bases). CDR1 and CDR2 (germline): SGHRS, YFSETQ. V was cut by 0 bases and J by 9 bases, with 13 bases left in between. CDR3 length: 13 residues. Written as DNA, the CDR3 is TGCGCCAGCAGCTTGGCCGAGACAGCGGGGCAGTACTTC. It codes for CASSLAETAGQYF.

The chain recombines TRBV27 with TRBJ2-2; D unresolved. V gave up 8 bases and J gave up 4 bases, with 5 bases separating them. The CDR3 contains 11 residues. Germline CDR1 and CDR2: MNHEY and SMNVEV (reference sequence). The CDR3 protein is CASPPTGELFF. The DNA for the CDR3 is TGTGCCAGCCCACCCACCGGGGAGCTGTTTTTT.

This clone occurred once. The V gene is TRBV9, the J gene TRBJ2-4; TRBD2 aligns across 11 bases. Germline CDR1 SGDLS, CDR2 YYNGEE. After removal of 0 bases from V and 9 bases from J, the junction contained 5 bases not matched to a gene. The CDR3 extends over 15 amino acids. The CDR3 here is CASSVGGTSGGIQYF. The DNA for the CDR3 is TGTGCCAGCAGCGTAGGAGGGACTAGCGGCGGCATTCAGTACTTC.

V gene TRBV6-1 combines with J gene TRBJ2-5, with D unclear. This CDR3 is built from 12 residues. The V and J ends lost 4 bases and 5 bases respectively, with 8 bases between them. Per germline, CDR1 MNHNS and CDR2 SASEGT. As DNA, the CDR3 is TGTGCCAGCAGTGCAGTGTGGGAGACCCAGTACTTC. Its protein is CASSAVWETQYF.

The rearrangement links TRBV11-3 to TRBJ2-1; D may be TRBD1 or TRBD2 (6 bases each). V shed 5 bases and J shed 4 bases, with 18 bases lying between them. The germline V gene has CDR1 SGHNT and CDR2 YENEEA. The CDR3 consists of 16 residues. The CDR3: CASSPPVGAGYNEQFF. The CDR3 DNA reads as TGTGCCAGCAGCCCCCCGGTGGGGGCGGGATACAATGAGCAGTTCTTC.

The CDR3 DNA reads TGTGCCAGCAGCCCCGGACAGGGGGCGCAGGACACCGGGGAGCTGTTTTTT. This gives the protein CASSPGQGAQDTGELFF. The chain links TRBV5-4 to TRBJ2-2, with 11 bases that match TRBD1. Germline assignment: CDR1 SGHNT and CDR2 YYREEE (reference sequence). The CDR3 length is 17 residues. Unmatched junction bases numbered 8, after V lost 4 bases and J lost 3 bases.

The V call is TRBV21-1, the J call TRBJ2-7; TRBD1, the D gene given by the table, was not confirmed from the DNA. TRBV21-1 is assigned pseudogene status. This CDR3 has 15 amino acids. The CDR3 nucleotides read TGTGCCCAACTACCGACAGCGACGAGCTCCTACGAGCAGTACTTC. Translated: CAQLPTATSSYEQYF.

V usage is TRBV7-2 and J usage is TRBJ2-7; D perhaps matches TRBD1 (5 bases). The CDR3 length is 13 residues. Trimming left V 1 base short and J 7 bases short, with 11 bases between. CDR1 is SGHTA and CDR2 is FQGNSA in the germline V gene. The CDR3 bases are TGTGCCAGCAGCTTAGGGCAGGGCCGGGAGCAGTACTTC. Its protein is CASSLGQGREQYF.

On this clone itself: The junction departs from germline at one end; a sequencing error may be responsible. The chain recombines TRBV7-2 with TRBJ2-3; D uncertain. Germline V gives CDR1 SGHTA, CDR2 FQGNSA. The CDR3 totals 13 residues. The CDR3, as DNA: TGTGCCAGCAGCTTAGGTAGCACGGATACGCAGTATTTT. It translates to CASSLGSTDTQYF. The whole variable domain, filled in from reference TRBV7-2 and TRBJ2-3, reads GAGVSQSPSNKVTEKGKDVELRCDPISGHTALYWYRQSLGQGLEFLIYFQGNSAPDKSGLPSDRFSAERTGGSVSTLTIQRTQQEDSAVYLCASSLGSTDTQYFGPGTRLTVL.

The chain is built from TRBV4-3 and TRBJ2-5; the D gene is possibly TRBD1 (5 bases). CDR3 length: 14 residues. Between the trimmed V and J ends, which lost 2 bases and 5 bases, there was a span of 12 bases. Germline V lookup: CDR1 LGHNA, CDR2 YSLEER. The CDR3 sequence: CASSQQGIGETQYF. CDR3 in DNA: TGCGCCAGCAGCCAACAGGGTATTGGCGAGACCCAGTACTTC.

V and J are TRBV11-2 and TRBJ2-1, with 7 bases lining up with TRBD2. V lost 8 bases to trimming and J lost 3 bases; unmatched junction nucleotides: 7. The CDR3 runs 14 residues. Germline V gives CDR1 SGHAT, CDR2 FQNNGV. CDR3 region: CASGVAGDYNEQFF. Here the CDR3 DNA reads TGTGCCAGCGGTGTTGCGGGGGACTACAATGAGCAGTTCTTC.

CDR3 coding DNA: TGTGCCAGCAGCTTACCTCTTGCGGGGGCGCCTTACGAGCAGTACTTC. Translation gives CASSLPLAGAPYEQYF. This chain uses TRBV7-9 with TRBJ2-7, with D perhaps matching TRBD2 (7 bases). CDR1 and CDR2 from the germline V gene are SEHNR and FQNEAQ (reference sequence). The germline V and J ends were trimmed by 2 bases and 4 bases, with 18 bases remaining between them. The CDR3 spans 16 residues.

The gene calls are TRBV6-5 and TRBJ1-1, with D perhaps matching TRBD1 (5 bases). Trimming took off 2 bases at V and 1 base at J, with 8 bases between the two ends. From germline, CDR1 is MNHEY and CDR2 SVGAGI. The CDR3 totals 14 residues. The CDR3 is CASSYGAANTEAFF. For the CDR3, the DNA is TGTGCCAGCAGTTACGGGGCAGCGAACACTGAAGCTTTCTTT.

The rearrangement links TRBV29-1 to TRBJ1-1; 7 bases match TRBD1. Germline loops: CDR1 SQVTM, CDR2 ANQGSEA. This CDR3 has 13 residues. V gave up 3 bases and J gave up 10 bases; unmatched junction bases: 11. The CDR3 coding sequence is TGCAGCGTTGATGATCTAGGGGGCCTGGGAGCTTTCTTT. Residues: CSVDDLGGLGAFF.

The CDR3 protein is CASSLTQGLPQHF. Here the CDR3 DNA reads TGTGCCAGCAGTTTAACCCAGGGGCTGCCCCAGCATTTT. This sequence joins TRBV28 and TRBJ1-5; TRBD1 is a possible D gene (6 bases). The CDR3 loop spans 13 amino acids. The germline V gene encodes CDR1 MDHEN and CDR2 SYDVKM. Trimming took 2 bases from V and 9 from J, leaving 11 bases between them.

Concerning this clone itself: Other nucleotide sequences from this sample produce the same CDR3. The chain joins TRBV5-4 to TRBJ2-7, with TRBD2 matching over 8 bases. V was pared by 4 bases and J by 3 bases, with 6 bases of the junction left unmatched. Germline V CDR1 and CDR2: SGHNT, YYREEE (reference sequence). CDR3 size: 14 residues. CDR3 protein: CASSHPGTSYEQYF. The CDR3 DNA sequence: TGTGCCAGCAGCCACCCCGGGACTAGCTACGAGCAGTACTTC.

The chain carries TRBV2 and TRBJ2-7; no clear D gene. This CDR3 has 11 amino acids. CDR1 and CDR2 from the germline V gene are SNHLY and FYNNEI. Trimming pared 6 bases from V and 3 bases from J, leaving 6 bases between. As DNA, the CDR3 is TGTGCCAGCAGCCCAAGCTACGAGCAGTACTTC. Translation gives CASSPSYEQYF.

A few counts support this clone. The chain employs TRBV23-1 and TRBJ2-5; D possibly corresponds to TRBD1 (5 bases). TRBV23-1 carries the ORF label, with uncertain function. There are 17 residues in the CDR3. V lost 2 bases and J lost 7, with 23 bases in between. CDR3 nucleotide sequence: TGCGCCAGCAGTCAACACGACAGCTTCCACACAATCCCGACCCAGTACTTC. This gives the protein CASSQHDSFHTIPTQYF.

The chain has TRBV28 and TRBJ2-3; the D is unclear. This CDR3 is built from 13 residues. The germline gives CDR1 MDHEN, CDR2 SYDVKM. The V gene lost 3 bases and the J gene lost 2 bases, with 6 bases spanning the gap. The CDR3 loop is CASSLRDTDTQYF. DNA of the CDR3: TGTGCCAGCAGTTTGAGAGACACAGATACGCAGTATTTT.

Sample share makes this clone medium-sized. The CDR3 here is CASSPPGSGNTIYF. In DNA form, the CDR3 reads TGTGCCAGCAGCCCCCCTGGCTCTGGAAACACCATATATTTT. The chain recombines TRBV7-9 with TRBJ1-3; no clear D gene. V was trimmed by 5 bases and J by 0 bases, leaving 8 bases between them. Germline lookup yields CDR1 SEHNR and CDR2 FQNEAQ (reference sequence). The CDR3 is 14 amino acids.

The CDR3, as DNA: TGTGCCAGTAGTATCGGGGGGGCAGATACGCAGTATTTT. As protein: CASSIGGADTQYF. The V gene is TRBV19, the J gene TRBJ2-3; TRBD2 agrees at 8 bases. CDR3 size: 13 residues. Germline CDR1 LNHDA, CDR2 SQIVND (reference sequence). With 3 bases clipped from V and 4 bases from J, the junction kept 0 bases outside the gene matches.

The chain links TRBV7-3 to TRBJ2-1; 10 nucleotides line up with TRBD2. The CDR3 has 15 residues. CDR1 is SGHTA and CDR2 is FQGTGA in the germline V gene. V lost 1 base and J lost 8; bases outside the gene matches: 5. Here the CDR3 DNA reads TGTGCCAGCAGCTTAATCAGCGGGAGGGCCTATGAGCAGTTCTTC. Its translation: CASSLISGRAYEQFF.

This chain links TRBV27 with TRBJ2-7; D call uncertain. The CDR3 sequence is 13 residues long. With 3 bases removed from V and 0 bases from J, the gap between germline ends came to 6 bases. CDR1 and CDR2 (germline): MNHEY, SMNVEV (reference sequence). CDR3 in DNA: TGTGCCAGCAGTTTCCTTAGCTCCTACGAGCAGTACTTC. Encoded protein: CASSFLSSYEQYF.

The chain carries TRBV28 and TRBJ2-7, with 7 nucleotides matching TRBD1. CDR3 size: 12 residues. Losses at the gene ends were 10 bases for V and 7 bases for J; bases not matched to a gene: 10. Germline V gene lookup returns CDR1 MDHEN and CDR2 SYDVKM. The CDR3 DNA follows: TGTGCCACCCAAGGGGGCCCCCGGGAGCAGTACTTC. Protein sequence: CATQGGPREQYF.